This T cell receptor beta chain comes out of a study of blood T cells in healthy people across ages. J was trimmed by 2 bases and V by 4 bases; bases with no gene match: 5. CDR1 is SGHRS and CDR2 is YFSETQ in the germline V gene. The CDR3 loop spans 14 amino acids. Primed by a sample-barcoded 5' primer and a J-beta primer mix, a second PCR proceeded for about 6 to 12 cycles. TCRdb redid the calling of the 5' RACE reads with MiXCR, one entry per CDR3 protein. Of 700,000 to 950,000 distinct CDR3 sequences listed, over 45% are singletons. The sequenced sample was blood. The V gene is TRBV5-1, the J gene TRBJ1-2; 7 bases align to TRBD1. This TCR came from a man younger than 45 in good health. The CDR3 spells CASSLGDSNYGYTF. The CDR3 coding sequence is TGCGCCAGCAGCCTGGGGGACAGCAACTATGGCTACACCTTC.